These T cell receptor beta chains were read from a single sample in a study of cytomegalovirus exposure and HLA in healthy donors. Generated by immunoSEQ multiplex PCR, the TCRdb table keeps only in-frame clones and is missing some. The sample lists more than 90,000 clones, roughly 75% seen once, with more than 0.6% in the top ten. Sequenced material: PBMCs. All receptors come from a woman in her fifties or sixties in good health and CMV-seronegative. Each CDR3 is given with its conserved first and last residue. Each record gives: J gene, V gene, D gene, CDR3 length, clone size, CDR3 protein, CDR3 DNA. D genes are given only for firm matches. The listing skips clone size in some rows; elsewhere it reads once, few, many or a size class.

TRBJ2-1	TRBV4-3	NA	17	NA	CASSQSPWGGAIDEQFF	TGCGCCAGCAGCCAATCCCCTTGGGGGGGGGCCATCGATGAGCAGTTCTTC
TRBJ1-1	TRBV18	NA	14	NA	CASSPGGVNTEAFF	TGTGCCAGCTCACCTGGGGGGGTAAACACTGAAGCTTTCTTT
TRBJ2-1	TRBV5-1	NA	18	NA	CASSLAARLDNAYNEQFF	TGCGCCAGCAGCTTGGCCGCCCGACTGGACAATGCGTACAATGAGCAGTTCTTC
TRBJ1-4	TRBV5-1	NA	16	NA	CASSPLPVRGNEKLFF	TGCGCCAGCAGCCCCCTCCCGGTTAGGGGTAACGAAAAACTGTTTTTT
TRBJ1-3	TRBV19	NA	11	NA	CASSQQVSIYF	TGTGCCAGTAGTCAACAGGTCTCCATATATTTT
TRBJ2-5	TRBV7-7	TRBD2	15	NA	CASSPTSGPSGTQYF	TGTGCCAGCAGCCCGACTAGCGGGCCATCGGGGACCCAGTACTTC
TRBJ1-2	TRBV18	NA	12	once	CASSPTNYGYTF	TGTGCCAGCTCACCTACTAACTATGGCTACACCTTC
TRBJ2-7	TRBV7-9	NA	15	NA	CASSLGQGLGYEQYF	TGTGCCAGCAGCTTAGGGCAGGGGCTGGGATACGAGCAGTACTTC
TRBJ2-6	TRBV2	NA	17	NA	CASRNWDILSGANVLTF	TGTGCCAGCAGAAATTGGGACATCCTATCTGGGGCCAACGTCCTGACTTTC
TRBJ1-5	TRBV7-2	NA	14	NA	CASSLAQGVQPQHF	TGTGCCAGCAGCTTAGCTCAGGGTGTTCAGCCCCAGCATTTT
TRBJ1-2	TRBV27	NA	14	few	CATRATVENYGYTF	TGTGCCACCAGGGCGACAGTCGAGAACTATGGCTACACCTTC
TRBJ2-5	TRBV28	NA	13	once	CASSGGARETQYF	TGTGCCAGCAGTGGGGGGGCACGGGAGACCCAGTACTTC
TRBJ1-5	TRBV2	TRBD1	13	NA	CASSETGNQPQHF	TGTGCCAGCAGTGAGACAGGGAATCAGCCCCAGCATTTT
TRBJ1-2	TRBV10-3	NA	12	few	CAISEFGVGYTF	TGTGCCATCAGTGAGTTCGGGGTTGGCTACACCTTC
TRBJ2-3	TRBV19	NA	11	few	CASSLTDTQYF	TGTGCCAGTAGTCTCACAGATACGCAGTATTTT
TRBJ2-7	TRBV5-4	TRBD2	14	NA	CASSSPTSTYEQYF	TGTGCCAGCAGCTCCCCGACTAGCACGTACGAGCAGTACTTC
TRBJ1-5	TRBV4-3	TRBD1	17	NA	CASSQDWAGGVDRPQHF	TGCGCCAGCAGCCAAGATTGGGCAGGGGGCGTCGATCGGCCCCAGCATTTT
TRBJ1-2	TRBV6-4	NA	13	NA	CASSPTGIDGYTF	TGTGCCAGCAGCCCGACAGGAATTGATGGCTACACCTTC
TRBJ1-1	TRBV9	TRBD1	16	NA	CASSPSGGTANTEAFF	TGTGCCAGCAGCCCCTCCGGCGGGACAGCGAACACTGAAGCTTTCTTT
TRBJ1-1	TRBV7-6	NA	14	NA	CASSLARGNTEAFF	TGTGCCAGCAGCTTAGCGCGAGGGAACACTGAAGCTTTCTTT
TRBJ2-3	TRBV5-6	TRBD2	14	NA	CASSLGGLANTQYF	TGTGCCAGCAGCTTGGGGGGACTAGCGAATACGCAGTATTTT
TRBJ1-2	TRBV5-6	TRBD1	14	NA	CASSNLRGLGGYTF	TGTGCCAGCAGCAATTTAAGGGGGCTGGGGGGCTACACCTTC
TRBJ2-3	TRBV19	NA	13	NA	CASSRTNPDTQYF	TGTGCCAGTAGTAGGACAAATCCAGATACGCAGTATTTT
TRBJ2-1	TRBV9	TRBD1	15	NA	CASSFRTGIYNEQFF	TGTGCCAGCAGCTTTCGGACAGGGATCTACAATGAGCAGTTCTTC
TRBJ1-5	TRBV4-1	TRBD1	15	NA	CASSPGQVGGQPQHF	TGCGCCAGCAGTCCGGGACAGGTGGGGGGTCAGCCCCAGCATTTT
TRBJ2-7	TRBV28	NA	11	few	CASSIRYEQYF	TGTGCCAGCTCTATCCGCTACGAGCAGTACTTC
TRBJ2-1	TRBV4-3	NA	15	NA	CASGMTQYSYNEQFF	TGCGCCAGCGGAATGACACAGTATTCCTACAATGAGCAGTTCTTC
TRBJ1-2	TRBV7-6	TRBD1	14	NA	CASSSGTGGLGYTF	TGTGCCAGCAGCTCCGGGACAGGGGGTCTTGGCTACACCTTC
TRBJ1-1	TRBV6-6	NA	13	NA	CASSYSSNQEAFF	TGTGCCAGCAGTTACTCGTCAAATCAGGAAGCTTTCTTT
TRBJ1-3	TRBV4-3	NA	15	NA	CASSEGTASGNTIYF	TGCGCCAGCAGCGAAGGAACAGCCTCTGGAAACACCATATATTTT
TRBJ2-1	TRBV4-1	NA	18	once	CASSQDGLGGADYNEQFF	TGCGCCAGCAGCCAAGATGGGTTAGGCGGGGCCGACTACAATGAGCAGTTCTTC
TRBJ2-7	TRBV6-1	NA	13	NA	CASSRRGDYEQYF	TGTGCCAGCAGCAGACGGGGTGACTACGAGCAGTACTTC
TRBJ1-1	TRBV7-2	NA	14	NA	CASSPRALNTEAFF	TGTGCCAGCAGCCCCCGAGCACTGAACACTGAAGCTTTCTTT
TRBJ2-3	TRBV4-3	TRBD2	18	NA	CASSQSGTSGGRADTQYF	TGCGCCAGCAGCCAATCCGGGACTAGCGGGGGTAGGGCAGATACGCAGTATTTT
TRBJ1-1	TRBV4-3	NA	15	NA	CASSQDFGGGTEAFF	TGCGCCAGCAGCCAAGATTTCGGGGGGGGCACTGAAGCTTTCTTT
TRBJ2-5	TRBV5-8	TRBD1	16	NA	CASSPGTGDFRETQYF	TGTGCCAGCAGCCCCGGGACAGGGGACTTCCGGGAGACCCAGTACTTC
TRBJ2-5	TRBV7-2	NA	14	NA	CASSLAGWQETQYF	TGTGCCAGCAGCCTCGCGGGTTGGCAAGAGACCCAGTACTTC
TRBJ1-5	TRBV6-5	TRBD1	12	NA	CAGDRGNQPQHF	TGTGCCGGAGACAGGGGCAATCAGCCCCAGCATTTT
TRBJ2-7	TRBV5-4	TRBD2	15	NA	CASSSGLAGSYEQYF	TGTGCCAGCAGCTCAGGACTAGCGGGTTCCTACGAGCAGTACTTC
TRBJ2-1	TRBV6-5	TRBD2	14	NA	CASSVAGERNEQFF	TGTGCCAGCAGCGTGGCGGGAGAGCGTAATGAGCAGTTCTTC
TRBJ1-6	TRBV5-1	TRBD1	14	NA	CASSVGQTNSPLHF	TGCGCCAGCAGCGTGGGACAGACAAATTCACCCCTCCACTTT
TRBJ2-1	TRBV5-8	TRBD2	11	NA	CASSFGGGFFF	TGTGCCAGCAGCTTCGGCGGGGGGTTCTTCTTC
TRBJ2-1	TRBV6-5	TRBD2	12	NA	CASSRTSGEQFF	TGTGCCAGCAGCCGGACTAGCGGTGAGCAGTTCTTC
TRBJ2-7	TRBV2	TRBD2	15	NA	CASRASGGLIYEQYF	TGTGCCAGCAGAGCCAGCGGGGGGCTGATCTACGAGCAGTACTTC
TRBJ2-2	TRBV5-4	NA	14	NA	CASSLNGNTGELFF	TGTGCCAGCAGCTTGAACGGGAACACCGGGGAGCTGTTTTTT
TRBJ2-2	TRBV6-6	NA	13	NA	CASIPEVTGELFF	TGTGCCAGCATCCCCGAGGTCACCGGGGAGCTGTTTTTT
TRBJ1-5	TRBV19	TRBD1	14	NA	CASSTGTGNQPQHF	TGTGCCAGTAGTACCGGGACAGGGAATCAGCCCCAGCATTTT
TRBJ2-5	TRBV7-7	NA	12	NA	CASSLAGGTQYF	TGTGCCAGCAGCTTAGCGGGGGGGACCCAGTACTTC
TRBJ2-7	TRBV7-2	NA	14	NA	CASSLEASSYEQYF	TGTGCCAGCAGCTTAGAAGCATCCTCCTACGAGCAGTACTTC
TRBJ2-7	TRBV4-3	NA	16	once	CASSQDRGGLSYEQYF	TGCGCCAGCAGCCAAGATCGTGGGGGCTTATCCTACGAGCAGTACTTC
TRBJ2-3	TRBV5-4	TRBD2	16	NA	CASSTLAGGGADTQYF	TGTGCCAGCAGCACACTAGCGGGGGGTGGAGCAGATACGCAGTATTTT
TRBJ1-6	TRBV18	NA	18	NA	CASSPLRTAPAYNSPLHF	TGTGCCAGCTCACCGCTCCGGACAGCACCGGCTTATAATTCACCCCTCCACTTT
TRBJ1-2	TRBV4-3	NA	16	NA	CASSQDKSGRFYGYTF	TGCGCCAGCAGCCAAGATAAGTCAGGCCGCTTCTATGGCTACACCTTC
TRBJ1-1	TRBV6-5	NA	11	NA	CASGVNTEAFF	TGTGCCAGCGGAGTGAACACTGAAGCTTTCTTT
TRBJ2-1	TRBV6-5	TRBD2	15	NA	CASRRPGGSYNEQFF	TGTGCCAGCAGACGTCCGGGGGGGTCCTACAATGAGCAGTTCTTC